The source of this T cell receptor (beta chain) is a study of T-cell reconstitution after alpha-beta-depleted transplantation in children. Study-wide points: The study reportedly traced alpha-beta T cells about two months after transplant to several hundred expanded graft clones. Elevated TCRbeta diversity at day 60 was traced, in some patients, to surviving recipient T cells and thymic progenitors. T-cell numbers and diversity, one year after transplant, stemmed largely from T cells that were newly produced.

This clonotype was recorded at least ten times. Its antigen is not identified. V was clipped by 0 bases and J by 14 bases, with 10 bases between them. Germline CDR1 reads LGHDT; CDR2 reads YNNKEL (reference sequence). The CDR3 totals 12 residues. Unique molecular identifiers were used to barcode this TCRbeta library. TCRdb redid the calling of the PCR reads with MiXCR, one entry per CDR3 protein. The repertoire has about 260,000 distinct CDR3 sequences, roughly 7.7% of them found once; the top ten carry less than 8%. The chain carries TRBV3-1 and TRBJ1-4, with D unclear. The TCR sequence derives from a male patient aged 10 to 17 who had a stem cell transplant for acute lymphoblastic leukemia, so the T cells may come from the graft donor. Material: PBMCs, mostly from graft donor cells, obtained 180 days after TCRalphabeta/CD19-depleted stem cell transplant. CDR3 protein: CASSQEGRSLFF. The CDR3 region has the DNA TGTGCCAGCAGCCAAGAGGGCCGCAGTCTGTTTTTT.